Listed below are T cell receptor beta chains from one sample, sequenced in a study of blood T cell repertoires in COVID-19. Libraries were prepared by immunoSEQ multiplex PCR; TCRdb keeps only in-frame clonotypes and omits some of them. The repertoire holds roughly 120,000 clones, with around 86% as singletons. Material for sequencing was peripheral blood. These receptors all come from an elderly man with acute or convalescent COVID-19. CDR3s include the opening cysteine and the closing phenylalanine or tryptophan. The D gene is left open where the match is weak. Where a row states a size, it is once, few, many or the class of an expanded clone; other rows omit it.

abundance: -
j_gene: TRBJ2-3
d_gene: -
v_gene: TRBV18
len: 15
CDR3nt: TGTGCCAGCTCCGAGACGGGGGGCCCCACAGATACGCAGTATTTT
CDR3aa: CASSETGGPTDTQYF

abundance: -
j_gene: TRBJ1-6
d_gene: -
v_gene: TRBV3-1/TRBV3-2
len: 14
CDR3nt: TGTGCCAGCAGCCAAGATGGGGGGAGTTCACCCCTCCACTTT
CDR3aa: CASSQDGGSSPLHF

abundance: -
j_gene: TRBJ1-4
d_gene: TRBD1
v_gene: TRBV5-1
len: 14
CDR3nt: TGCGCCAGCAGCCAGGGACAGTTGAATGAAAAACTGTTTTTT
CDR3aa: CASSQGQLNEKLFF

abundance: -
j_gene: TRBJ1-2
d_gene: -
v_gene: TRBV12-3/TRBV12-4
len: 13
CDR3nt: TGTGCCAGCAGTTCGGGAGCCAACTATGGCTACACCTTC
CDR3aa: CASSSGANYGYTF

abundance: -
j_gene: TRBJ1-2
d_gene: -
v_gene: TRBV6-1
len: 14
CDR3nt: TGTGCCAGCAGTGAAGCCCAGGCGGGCTATGGCTACACCTTC
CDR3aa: CASSEAQAGYGYTF

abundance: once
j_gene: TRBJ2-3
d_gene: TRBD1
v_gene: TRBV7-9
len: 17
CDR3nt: TGTGCCAGCAGCTTAGCGTCAGGACAGGGTGGCTACTATACGCAGTATTTT
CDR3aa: CASSLASGQGGYYTQYF

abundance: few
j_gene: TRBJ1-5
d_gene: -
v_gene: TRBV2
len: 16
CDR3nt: TGTGCCAGCAGTGGTAACAGGGTATTTTCTCATCAGCCCCAGCATTTT
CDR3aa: CASSGNRVFSHQPQHF

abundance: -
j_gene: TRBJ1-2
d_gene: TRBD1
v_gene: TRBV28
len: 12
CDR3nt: TGTGCCAGTCAGACAGGGATGACGGGCTACACCTTC
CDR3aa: CASQTGMTGYTF

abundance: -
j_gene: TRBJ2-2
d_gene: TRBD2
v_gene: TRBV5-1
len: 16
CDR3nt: TGCGCCAGCAGTGAAGTAGCGGGGGCCGCCGGAGGGGAGCTGTTTTTT
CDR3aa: CASSEVAGAAGGELFF

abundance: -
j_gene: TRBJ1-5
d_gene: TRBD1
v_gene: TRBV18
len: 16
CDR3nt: TGTGCCAGCTCACCATCGAGGGGGCAGGGCAATCAGCCCCAGCATTTT
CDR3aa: CASSPSRGQGNQPQHF

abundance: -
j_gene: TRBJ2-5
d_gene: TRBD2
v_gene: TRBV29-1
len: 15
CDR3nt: TGCAGCGTTGCCTGGGGACTAGCGGGCCAAGAGACCCAGTACTTC
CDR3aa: CSVAWGLAGQETQYF

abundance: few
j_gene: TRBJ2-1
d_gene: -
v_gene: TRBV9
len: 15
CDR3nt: TGTGCCAGCAGCGTAATAAGCGTGGACTACAATGAGCAGTTCTTC
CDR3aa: CASSVISVDYNEQFF

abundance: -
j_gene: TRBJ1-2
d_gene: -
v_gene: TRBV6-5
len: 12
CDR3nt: TGTGCCAGTACCCGGCAGGGCTATGGCTACACCTTC
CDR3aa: CASTRQGYGYTF

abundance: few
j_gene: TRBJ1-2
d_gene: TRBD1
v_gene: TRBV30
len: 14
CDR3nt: TGTGCCTGGAGGGGGGATGGGACAGGGGATGGCTACACCTTC
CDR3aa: CAWRGDGTGDGYTF

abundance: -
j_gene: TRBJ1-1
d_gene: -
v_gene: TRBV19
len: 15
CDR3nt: TGTGCCAGTAGTATTGGGGTAACAGGGAGCACTGAAGCTTTCTTT
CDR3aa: CASSIGVTGSTEAFF